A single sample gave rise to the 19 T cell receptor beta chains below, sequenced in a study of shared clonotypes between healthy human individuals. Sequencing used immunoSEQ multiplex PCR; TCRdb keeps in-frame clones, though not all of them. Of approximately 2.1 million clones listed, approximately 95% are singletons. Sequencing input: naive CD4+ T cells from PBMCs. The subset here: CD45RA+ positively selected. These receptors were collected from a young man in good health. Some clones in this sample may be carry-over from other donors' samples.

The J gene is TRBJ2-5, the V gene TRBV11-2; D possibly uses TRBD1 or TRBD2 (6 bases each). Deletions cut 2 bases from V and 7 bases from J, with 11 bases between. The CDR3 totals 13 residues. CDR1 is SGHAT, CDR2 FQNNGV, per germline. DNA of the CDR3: TGTGCCAGCAGCTTATACAGGGACTTGACCCAGTACTTC. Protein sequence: CASSLYRDLTQYF.

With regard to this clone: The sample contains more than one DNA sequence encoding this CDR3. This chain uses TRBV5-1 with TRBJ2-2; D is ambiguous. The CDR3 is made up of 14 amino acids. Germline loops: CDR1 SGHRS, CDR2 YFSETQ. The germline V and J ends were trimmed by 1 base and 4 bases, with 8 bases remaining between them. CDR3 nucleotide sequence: TGCGCCAGCAGCTTGATTCCGGCCACCGGGGAGCTGTTTTTT. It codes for CASSLIPATGELFF. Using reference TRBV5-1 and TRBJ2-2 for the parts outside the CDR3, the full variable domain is KAGVTQTPRYLIKTRGQQVTLSCSPISGHRSVSWYQQTPGQGLQFLFEYFSETQRNKGNFPGRFSGRQFSNSRSEMNVSTLELGDSALYLCASSLIPATGELFFGEGSRLTVL.

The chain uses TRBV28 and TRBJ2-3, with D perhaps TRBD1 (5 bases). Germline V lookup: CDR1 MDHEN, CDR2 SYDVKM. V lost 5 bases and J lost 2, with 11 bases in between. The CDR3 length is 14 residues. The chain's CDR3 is CASSPDSPTDTQYF. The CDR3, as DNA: TGTGCCAGCAGTCCCGACAGCCCCACAGATACGCAGTATTTT. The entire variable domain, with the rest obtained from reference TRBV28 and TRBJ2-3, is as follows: DVKVTQSSRYLVKRTGEKVFLECVQDMDHENMFWYRQDPGLGLRLIYFSYDVKMKEKGDIPEGYSVSREKKERFSLILESASTNQTSMYLCASSPDSPTDTQYFGPGTRLTVL.

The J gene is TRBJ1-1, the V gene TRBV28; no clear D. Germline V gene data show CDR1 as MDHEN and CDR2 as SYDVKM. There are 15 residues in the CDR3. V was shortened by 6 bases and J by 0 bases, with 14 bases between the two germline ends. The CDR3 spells CASSPPALMNTEAFF. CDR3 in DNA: TGTGCCAGCAGCCCGCCCGCGCTTATGAACACTGAAGCTTTCTTT.

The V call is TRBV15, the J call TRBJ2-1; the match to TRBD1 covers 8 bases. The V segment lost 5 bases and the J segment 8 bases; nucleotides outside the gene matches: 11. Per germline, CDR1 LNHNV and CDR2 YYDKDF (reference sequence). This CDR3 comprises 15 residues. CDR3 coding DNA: TGTGCCACCAGCGGGGGGCAGGGGGCAAGGTATGAGCAGTTCTTC. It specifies CATSGGQGARYEQFF.

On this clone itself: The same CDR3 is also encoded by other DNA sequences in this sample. DNA of the CDR3: TGTGCCAGCAGCTTAAAGGGTCCCTACGAGCAGTACTTC. Its translation: CASSLKGPYEQYF. V gene TRBV7-2 combines with J gene TRBJ2-7, with no clear D. With 2 bases removed from V and 2 bases from J, the gap between germline ends came to 7 bases. The length of the CDR3 is 13 residues. Germline V CDR1 and CDR2: SGHTA, FQGNSA.

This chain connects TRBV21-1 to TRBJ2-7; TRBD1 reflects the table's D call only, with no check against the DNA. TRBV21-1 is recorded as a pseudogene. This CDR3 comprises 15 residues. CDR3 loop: CASSKLPGGIYEQYF. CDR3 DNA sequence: TGTGCCAGCAGCAAATTGCCAGGGGGGATCTACGAGCAGTACTTC.

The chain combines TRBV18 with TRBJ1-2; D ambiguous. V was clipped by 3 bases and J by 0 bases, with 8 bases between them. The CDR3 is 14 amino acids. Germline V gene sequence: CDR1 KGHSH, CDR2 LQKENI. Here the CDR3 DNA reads TGTGCCAGCTCACCCGTCAGCGCTAACTATGGCTACACCTTC. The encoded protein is CASSPVSANYGYTF. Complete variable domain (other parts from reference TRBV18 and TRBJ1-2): NAGVMQNPRHLVRRRGQEARLRCSPMKGHSHVYWYRQLPEEGLKFMVYLQKENIIDESGMPKERFSAEFPKEGPSILRIQQVVRGDSAAYFCASSPVSANYGYTFGSGTRLTVV.

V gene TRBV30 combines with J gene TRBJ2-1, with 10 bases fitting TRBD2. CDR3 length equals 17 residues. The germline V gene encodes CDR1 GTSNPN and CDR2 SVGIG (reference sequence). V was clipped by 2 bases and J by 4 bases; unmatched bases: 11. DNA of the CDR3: TGTGCCTGGAGTCCCCAAAGCGGACTAGCGGCTTACAATGAGCAGTTCTTC. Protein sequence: CAWSPQSGLAAYNEQFF. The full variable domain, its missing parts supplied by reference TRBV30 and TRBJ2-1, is SQTIHQWPATLVQPVGSPLSLECTVEGTSNPNLYWYRQAAGRGLQLLFYSVGIGQISSEVPQNLSASRPQDRQFILSSKKLLLSDSGFYLCAWSPQSGLAAYNEQFFGPGTRLTVL.

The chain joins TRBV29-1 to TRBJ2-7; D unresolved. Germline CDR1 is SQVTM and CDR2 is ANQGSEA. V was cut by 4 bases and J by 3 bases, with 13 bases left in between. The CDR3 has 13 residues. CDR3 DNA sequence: TGCAGCGTTGTATCGGGTCCAAGCTACGAGCAGTACTTC. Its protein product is CSVVSGPSYEQYF.

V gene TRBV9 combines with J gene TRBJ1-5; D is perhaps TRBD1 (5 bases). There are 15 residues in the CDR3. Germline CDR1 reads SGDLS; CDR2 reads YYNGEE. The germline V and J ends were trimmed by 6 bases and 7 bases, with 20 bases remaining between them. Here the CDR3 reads CASTPGGDSHQPQHF. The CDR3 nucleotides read TGTGCCAGCACCCCCGGAGGTGACAGCCACCAGCCCCAGCATTTT. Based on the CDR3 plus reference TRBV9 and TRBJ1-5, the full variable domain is DSGVTQTPKHLITATGQRVTLRCSPRSGDLSVYWYQQSLDQGLQFLIQYYNGEERAKGNILERFSAQQFPDLHSELNLSSLELGDSALYFCASTPGGDSHQPQHFGDGTRLSIL.

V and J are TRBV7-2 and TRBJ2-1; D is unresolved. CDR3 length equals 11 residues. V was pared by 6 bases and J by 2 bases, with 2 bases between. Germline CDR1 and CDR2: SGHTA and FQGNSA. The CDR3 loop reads CASRTYNEQFF. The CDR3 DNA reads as TGTGCCAGCAGAACCTACAATGAGCAGTTCTTC.

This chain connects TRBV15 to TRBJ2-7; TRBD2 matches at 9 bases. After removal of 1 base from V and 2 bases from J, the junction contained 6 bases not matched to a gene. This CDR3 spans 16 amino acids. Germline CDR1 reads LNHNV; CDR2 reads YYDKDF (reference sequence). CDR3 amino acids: CATSRGVAGGTYEQYF. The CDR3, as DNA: TGTGCCACCAGCAGAGGGGTGGCGGGAGGGACCTACGAGCAGTACTTC.

CDR3 residues: CASGARGVITDTQYF. The CDR3 bases are TGTGCCAGCGGCGCTCGGGGGGTTATCACAGATACGCAGTATTTT. The chain recombines TRBV2 with TRBJ2-3, with 7 bases matching TRBD2. V lost 8 bases and J lost 2; bases outside the gene matches: 10. Germline CDR1 SNHLY, CDR2 FYNNEI. This CDR3 is 15 amino acids long.

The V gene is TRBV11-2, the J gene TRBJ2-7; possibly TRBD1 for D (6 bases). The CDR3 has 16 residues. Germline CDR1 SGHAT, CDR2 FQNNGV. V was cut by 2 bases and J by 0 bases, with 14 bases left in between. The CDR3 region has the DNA TGTGCCAGCAGCTTACGCCAGGGGACCGACTCCTACGAGCAGTACTTC. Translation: CASSLRQGTDSYEQYF.

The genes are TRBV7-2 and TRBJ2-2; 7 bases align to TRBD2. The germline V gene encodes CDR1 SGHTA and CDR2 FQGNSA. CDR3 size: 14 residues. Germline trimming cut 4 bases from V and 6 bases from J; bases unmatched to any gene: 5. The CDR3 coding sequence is TGTGCCAGCAGCTACTCTAGCGGCGCCGGGGAGCTGTTTTTT. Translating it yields CASSYSSGAGELFF.

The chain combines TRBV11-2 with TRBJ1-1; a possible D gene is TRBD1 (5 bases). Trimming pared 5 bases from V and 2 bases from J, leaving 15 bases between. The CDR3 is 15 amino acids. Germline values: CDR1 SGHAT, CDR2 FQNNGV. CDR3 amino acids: CASSDPRGGNTEAFF. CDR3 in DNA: TGTGCCAGCAGCGACCCTAGGGGTGGAAACACTGAAGCTTTCTTT.

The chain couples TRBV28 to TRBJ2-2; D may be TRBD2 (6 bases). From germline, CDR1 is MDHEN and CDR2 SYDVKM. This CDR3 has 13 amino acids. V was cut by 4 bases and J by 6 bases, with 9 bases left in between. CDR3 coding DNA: TGTGCCAGCAGTTGGGAGGCTCCCGGGGAGCTGTTTTTT. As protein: CASSWEAPGELFF.

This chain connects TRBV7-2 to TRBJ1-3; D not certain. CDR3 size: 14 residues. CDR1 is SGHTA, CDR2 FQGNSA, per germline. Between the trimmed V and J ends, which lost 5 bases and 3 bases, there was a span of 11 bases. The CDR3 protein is CASSPRRNGNTIYF. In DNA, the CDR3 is TGTGCCAGCAGCCCAAGGAGAAATGGAAACACCATATATTTT.